The clone carrying this T cell receptor (beta chain) has a single count. These data originate in a study of shared clonotypes between healthy human individuals. Trimming took 3 bases from V and 7 from J; bases not matched to a gene: 8. CDR3 size: 15 residues. Germline CDR1 is SNHLY and CDR2 is FYNNEI. Replicate PCRs from sorted subsets contained around 200 ng DNA, which is 29,000 or so T cell genomes. In the study's own analysis: ImmunoSEQ gave junction-only sequences without quality scores, so filtering differed. Here immunoSEQ multiplex PCR was the method, and the copy in TCRdb shows in-frame clones only, minus some. The V and J calls and clone size were taken over from that table, and D and trimming were inferred from the DNA. This table has over 850,000 clones, about four fifths appearing once.

This chain links TRBV2 with TRBJ1-2; 10 nucleotides line up with TRBD1. This clonotype originated in a man between 18 and 35 years old in good health. Some clones in this sample may be carry-over from other donors' samples. Sample: memory CD4+ T cells from PBMCs. Subset described: CD45RA-negative fraction. CDR3 nucleotide sequence: TGTGCCAGCAGTGATATGACAGGGGGCCGGTTTGGCTACACCTTC. Translated: CASSDMTGGRFGYTF.